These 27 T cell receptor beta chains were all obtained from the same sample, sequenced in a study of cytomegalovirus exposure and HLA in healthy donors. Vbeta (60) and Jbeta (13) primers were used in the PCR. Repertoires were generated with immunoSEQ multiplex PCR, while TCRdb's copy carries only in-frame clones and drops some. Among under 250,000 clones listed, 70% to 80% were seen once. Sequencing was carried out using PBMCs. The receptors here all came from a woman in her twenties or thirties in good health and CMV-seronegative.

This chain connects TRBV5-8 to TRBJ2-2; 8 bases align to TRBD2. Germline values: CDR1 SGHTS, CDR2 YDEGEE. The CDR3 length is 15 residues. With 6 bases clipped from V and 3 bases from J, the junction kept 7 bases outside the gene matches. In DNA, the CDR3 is TGTGCCAGCAACAGACTAGCGATCGACACCGGGGAGCTGTTTTTT. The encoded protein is CASNRLAIDTGELFF.

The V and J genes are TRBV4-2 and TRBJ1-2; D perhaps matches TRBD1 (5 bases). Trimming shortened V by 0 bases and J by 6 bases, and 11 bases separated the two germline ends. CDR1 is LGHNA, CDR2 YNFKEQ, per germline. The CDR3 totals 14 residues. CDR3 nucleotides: TGTGCCAGCAGCCAAGAGTACAGGTTTGATGGCTACACCTTC. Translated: CASSQEYRFDGYTF.

The CDR3 DNA reads TGTGCCAGCAGTGGTCTAGCGGGGGGTACTTACAATGAGCAGTTCTTC. Amino acids: CASSGLAGGTYNEQFF. This chain connects TRBV2 to TRBJ2-1; 11 nucleotides match TRBD2. The V gene's germline CDR1 is SNHLY and CDR2 FYNNEI. The CDR3 has 16 amino acids. With 4 bases clipped from V and 4 bases from J, the junction kept 6 bases outside the gene matches.

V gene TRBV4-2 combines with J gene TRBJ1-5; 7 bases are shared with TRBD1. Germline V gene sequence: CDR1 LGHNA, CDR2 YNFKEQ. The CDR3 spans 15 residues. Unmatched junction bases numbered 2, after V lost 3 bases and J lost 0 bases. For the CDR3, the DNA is TGTGCCAGCAGCCAGGGGACAGCTAGCAATCAGCCCCAGCATTTT. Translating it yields CASSQGTASNQPQHF.

CDR3 sequence (DNA): TGTGCCAGCAGGCAAGGGGGCAGGGGCGGGGAGCTGTTTTTT. Translating gives CASRQGGRGGELFF. V usage is TRBV5-4 and J usage is TRBJ2-2; 7 positions match TRBD1. CDR3 length equals 14 residues. Germline CDR1 SGHNT, CDR2 YYREEE (reference sequence). V gave up 5 bases and J gave up 7 bases; unmatched junction bases: 8.

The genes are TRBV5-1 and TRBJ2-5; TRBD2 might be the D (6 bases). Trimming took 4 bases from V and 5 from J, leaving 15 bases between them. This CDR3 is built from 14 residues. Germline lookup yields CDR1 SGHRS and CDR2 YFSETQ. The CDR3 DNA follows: TGCGCCAGCAGCGGAGGGACTCCGAAGGAGACCCAGTACTTC. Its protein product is CASSGGTPKETQYF.

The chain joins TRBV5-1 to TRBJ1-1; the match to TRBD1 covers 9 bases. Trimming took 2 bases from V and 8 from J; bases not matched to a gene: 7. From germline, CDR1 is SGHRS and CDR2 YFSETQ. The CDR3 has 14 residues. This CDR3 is CASSFLTGGLEAFF. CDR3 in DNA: TGCGCCAGCAGCTTTCTTACAGGGGGCCTGGAAGCTTTCTTT.

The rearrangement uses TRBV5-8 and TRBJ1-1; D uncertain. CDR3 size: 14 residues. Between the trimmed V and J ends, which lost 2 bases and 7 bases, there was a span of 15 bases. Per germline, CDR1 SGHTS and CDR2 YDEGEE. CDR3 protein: CASSFLTNLGEAFF. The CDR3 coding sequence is TGTGCCAGCAGCTTCTTGACAAATCTTGGTGAAGCTTTCTTT.

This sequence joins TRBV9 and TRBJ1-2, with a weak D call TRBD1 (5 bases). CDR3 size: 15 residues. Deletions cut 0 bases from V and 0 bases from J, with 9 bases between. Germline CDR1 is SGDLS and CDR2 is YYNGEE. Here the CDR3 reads CASSVATGANYGYTF. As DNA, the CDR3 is TGTGCCAGCAGCGTAGCTACGGGGGCTAACTATGGCTACACCTTC.

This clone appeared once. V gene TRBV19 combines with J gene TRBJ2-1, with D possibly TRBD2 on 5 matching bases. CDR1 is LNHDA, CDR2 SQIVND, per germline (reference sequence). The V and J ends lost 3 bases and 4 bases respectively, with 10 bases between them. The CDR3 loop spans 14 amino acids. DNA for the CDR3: TGTGCCAGTAGTATTGACGGACTTTACAATGAGCAGTTCTTC. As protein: CASSIDGLYNEQFF. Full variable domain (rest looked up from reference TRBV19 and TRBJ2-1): DGGITQSPKYLFRKEGQNVTLSCEQNLNHDAMYWYRQDPGQGLRLIYYSQIVNDFQKGDIAEGYSVSREKKESFPLTVTSAQKNPTAFYLCASSIDGLYNEQFFGPGTRLTVL.

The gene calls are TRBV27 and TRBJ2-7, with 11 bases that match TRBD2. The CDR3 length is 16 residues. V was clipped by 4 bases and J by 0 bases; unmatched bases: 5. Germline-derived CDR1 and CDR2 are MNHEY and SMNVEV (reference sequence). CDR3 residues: CASSYLAGGPSYEQYF. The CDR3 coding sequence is TGTGCCAGCAGTTACTTAGCGGGAGGGCCCTCCTACGAGCAGTACTTC.

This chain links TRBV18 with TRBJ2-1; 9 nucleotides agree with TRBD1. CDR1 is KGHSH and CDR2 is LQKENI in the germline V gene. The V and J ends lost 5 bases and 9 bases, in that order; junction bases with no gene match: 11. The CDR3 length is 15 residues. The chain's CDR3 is CASSSGQGKVGEQFF. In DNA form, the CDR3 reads TGTGCCAGCTCATCCGGACAGGGGAAGGTCGGTGAGCAGTTCTTC.

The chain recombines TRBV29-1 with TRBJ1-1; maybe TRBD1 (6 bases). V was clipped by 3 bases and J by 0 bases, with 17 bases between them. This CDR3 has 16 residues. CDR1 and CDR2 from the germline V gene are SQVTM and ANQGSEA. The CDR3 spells CSVDGQSRGMNTEAFF. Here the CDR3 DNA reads TGCAGCGTTGACGGCCAGAGCAGGGGCATGAACACTGAAGCTTTCTTT.

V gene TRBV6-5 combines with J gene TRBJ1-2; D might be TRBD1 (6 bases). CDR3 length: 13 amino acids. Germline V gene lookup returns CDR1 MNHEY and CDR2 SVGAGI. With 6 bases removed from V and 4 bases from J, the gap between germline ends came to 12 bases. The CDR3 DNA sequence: TGTGCCAGCAGCCCGACAGGAACCTATGGCTACACCTTC. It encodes CASSPTGTYGYTF.

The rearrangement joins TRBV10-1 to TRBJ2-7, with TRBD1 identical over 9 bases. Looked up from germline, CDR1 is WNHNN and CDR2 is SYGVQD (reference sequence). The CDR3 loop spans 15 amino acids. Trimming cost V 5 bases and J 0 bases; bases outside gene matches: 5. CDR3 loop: CASSLTGGSSYEQYF. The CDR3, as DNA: TGCGCCAGCAGTCTGACAGGGGGAAGCTCCTACGAGCAGTACTTC.

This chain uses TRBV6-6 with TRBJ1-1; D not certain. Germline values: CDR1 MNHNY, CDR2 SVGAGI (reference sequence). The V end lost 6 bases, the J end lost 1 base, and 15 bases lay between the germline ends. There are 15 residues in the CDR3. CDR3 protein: CASSPIYSWNTEAFF. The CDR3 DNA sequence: TGTGCCAGCAGCCCTATTTATAGCTGGAACACTGAAGCTTTCTTT.

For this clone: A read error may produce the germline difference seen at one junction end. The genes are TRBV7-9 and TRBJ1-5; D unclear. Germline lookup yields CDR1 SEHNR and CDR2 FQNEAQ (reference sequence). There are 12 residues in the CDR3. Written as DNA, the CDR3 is TGTTCCAGCAGCTTAGATAGCCAGCCCCAGCATTTT. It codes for CSSSLDSQPQHF. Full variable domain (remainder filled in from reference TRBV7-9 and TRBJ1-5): DTGVSQNPRHKITKRGQNVTFRCDPISEHNRLYWYRQTLGQGPEFLTYFQNEAQLEKSRLLSDRFSAERPKGSFSTLEIQRTEQGDSAMYLCSSSLDSQPQHFGDGTRLSIL.

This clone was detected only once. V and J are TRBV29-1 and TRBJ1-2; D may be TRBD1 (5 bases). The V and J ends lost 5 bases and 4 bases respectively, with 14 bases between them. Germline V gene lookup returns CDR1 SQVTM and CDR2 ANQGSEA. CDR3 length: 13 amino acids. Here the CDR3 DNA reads TGCAGCGTTCGCAGGGAAAGTTTCTATGGCTACACCTTC. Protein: CSVRRESFYGYTF.

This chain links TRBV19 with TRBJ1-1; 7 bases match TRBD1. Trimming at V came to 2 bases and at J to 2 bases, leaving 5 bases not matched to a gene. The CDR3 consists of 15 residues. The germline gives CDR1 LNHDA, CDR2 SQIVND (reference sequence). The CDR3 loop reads CASSIRRDSNTEAFF. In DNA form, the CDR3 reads TGTGCCAGTAGTATACGCCGGGACAGCAACACTGAAGCTTTCTTT. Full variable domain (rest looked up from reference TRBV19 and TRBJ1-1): DGGITQSPKYLFRKEGQNVTLSCEQNLNHDAMYWYRQDPGQGLRLIYYSQIVNDFQKGDIAEGYSVSREKKESFPLTVTSAQKNPTAFYLCASSIRRDSNTEAFFGQGTRLTVV.

The CDR3 nucleotides read TGCGCCAGCAGCATACGACAGCAGGGTGAAAAACTGTTTTTT. It yields the protein CASSIRQQGEKLFF. The chain links TRBV4-1 to TRBJ1-4, with a weak D call TRBD1 (5 bases). This CDR3 has 14 residues. Deletions cut 5 bases from V and 7 bases from J, with 14 bases between. Germline-derived CDR1 and CDR2 are MGHRA and YSYEKL.

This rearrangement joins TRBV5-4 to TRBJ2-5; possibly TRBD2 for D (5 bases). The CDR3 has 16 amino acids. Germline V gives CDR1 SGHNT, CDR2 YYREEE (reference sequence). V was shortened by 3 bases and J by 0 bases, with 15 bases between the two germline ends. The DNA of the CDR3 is TGTGCCAGCAGCTCCTCGACTACCCTCTACCAAGAGACCCAGTACTTC. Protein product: CASSSSTTLYQETQYF. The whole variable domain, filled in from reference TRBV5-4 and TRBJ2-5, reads ETGVTQSPTHLIKTRGQQVTLRCSSQSGHNTVSWYQQALGQGPQFIFQYYREEENGRGNFPPRFSGLQFPNYSSELNVNALELDDSALYLCASSSSTTLYQETQYFGPGTRLLVL.

The CDR3 sequence is CASSLEGRGNYGYTF. In DNA, the CDR3 is TGTGCCAGCAGCTTAGAGGGCAGGGGAAACTATGGCTACACCTTC. V usage is TRBV7-9 and J usage is TRBJ1-2; perhaps TRBD1 as D (6 bases). The V gene's germline CDR1 is SEHNR and CDR2 FQNEAQ (reference sequence). V was trimmed by 1 base and J by 2 bases, leaving 11 bases between them. The CDR3 is 15 residues long.

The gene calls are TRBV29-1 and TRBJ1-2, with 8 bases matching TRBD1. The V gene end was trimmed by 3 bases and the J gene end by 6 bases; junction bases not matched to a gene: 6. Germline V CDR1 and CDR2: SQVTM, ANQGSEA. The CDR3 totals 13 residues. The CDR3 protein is CSVDYDRGDGYTF. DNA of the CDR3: TGCAGCGTTGACTACGACAGGGGCGATGGCTACACCTTC. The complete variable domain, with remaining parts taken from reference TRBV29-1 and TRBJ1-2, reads SAVISQKPSRDICQRGTSLTIQCQVDSQVTMMFWYRQQPGQSLTLIATANQGSEATYESGFVIDKFPISRPNLTFSTLTVSNMSPEDSSIYLCSVDYDRGDGYTFGSGTRLTVV.

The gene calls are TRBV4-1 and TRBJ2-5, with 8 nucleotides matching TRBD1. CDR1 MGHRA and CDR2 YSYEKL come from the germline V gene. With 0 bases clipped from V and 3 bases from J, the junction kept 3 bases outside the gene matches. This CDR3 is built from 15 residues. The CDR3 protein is CASSQDWTGKETQYF. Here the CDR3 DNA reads TGCGCCAGCAGCCAAGATTGGACAGGGAAAGAGACCCAGTACTTC.

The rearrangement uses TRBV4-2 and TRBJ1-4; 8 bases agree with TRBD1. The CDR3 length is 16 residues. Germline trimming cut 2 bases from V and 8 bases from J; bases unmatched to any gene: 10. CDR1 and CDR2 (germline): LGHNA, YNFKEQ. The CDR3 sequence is CASSQKQGEVGEKLFF. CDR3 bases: TGTGCCAGCAGCCAAAAACAGGGGGAGGTAGGGGAAAAACTGTTTTTT.

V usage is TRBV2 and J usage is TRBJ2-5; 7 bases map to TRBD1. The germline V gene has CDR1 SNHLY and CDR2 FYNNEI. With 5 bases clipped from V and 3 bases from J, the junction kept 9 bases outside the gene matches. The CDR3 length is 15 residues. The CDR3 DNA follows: TGTGCCAGCAGTTCCGCTTGGGGGACAGAAGAGACCCAGTACTTC. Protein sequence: CASSSAWGTEETQYF.

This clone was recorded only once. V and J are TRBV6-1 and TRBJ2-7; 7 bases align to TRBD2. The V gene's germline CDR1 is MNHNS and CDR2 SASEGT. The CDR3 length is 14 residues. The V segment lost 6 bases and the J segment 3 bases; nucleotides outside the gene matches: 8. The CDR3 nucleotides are TGTGCCAGCAGCACGGGGGGATGGGGCTACGAGCAGTACTTC. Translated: CASSTGGWGYEQYF.